These T cell receptor beta chains were read from a single sample in a study of blood T cell dynamics during melanoma immunotherapy. Clones were sequenced by immunoSEQ multiplex PCR, and TCRdb holds only the in-frame ones, with some missing. The repertoire includes approximately 15,000 clones, 65% to 90% of them detected once, and about 8.1% sits in the top ten. The specimen comprised blood, sampled from a patient treated with checkpoint blockade. These receptors were taken from a human donor with melanoma. Each CDR3 is given with its conserved first and last residue. D genes are given only for firm matches. For some rows the clone size is stated as once, few or many, or as a class when expanded; others skip it.

v_call	d_call	j_call	clone_size	cdr3_aa	cdr3_nt
TRBV9	.	TRBJ2-7	.	CASSVQEREVDEQYF	TGTGCCAGCAGCGTTCAGGAGAGGGAAGTCGACGAGCAGTACTTC
TRBV27	.	TRBJ2-3	.	CASSFWGRVDTQYF	TGTGCCAGCAGTTTCTGGGGGCGAGTAGATACGCAGTATTTT
TRBV11-3	.	TRBJ2-1	.	CASSPKSGLEQFF	TGTGCCAGCAGCCCAAAGAGCGGGCTTGAGCAGTTCTTC
TRBV25-1	TRBD2	TRBJ2-2	.	CASRAGGRDTGELFF	TGTGCCAGCAGAGCGGGAGGGAGGGACACCGGGGAGCTGTTTTTT
TRBV5-6	.	TRBJ1-2	.	CASFSGPSNYGYTF	TGTGCCAGCTTCTCGGGACCGAGCAACTATGGCTACACCTTC
TRBV18	.	TRBJ2-7	.	CASSLSGAYEQYF	TGTGCCAGCTCACTGTCGGGCGCCTACGAGCAGTACTTC
TRBV9	.	TRBJ2-3	.	CASSGGYSTGDTQYF	TGTGCCAGCAGCGGAGGGTATTCTACCGGGGATACGCAGTATTTT
TRBV7-2	.	TRBJ2-2	.	CASSPLSGRNTGELFF	TGTGCCAGCAGCCCCCTCAGCGGAAGGAACACCGGGGAGCTGTTTTTT
TRBV9	.	TRBJ1-6	.	CASSVEGSFNSPLHF	TGTGCCAGCAGCGTAGAGGGAAGTTTTAATTCACCCCTCCACTTT
TRBV29-1	.	TRBJ2-1	.	CSAGWNEQFF	TGCAGCGCAGGATGGAATGAGCAGTTCTTC
TRBV5-1	TRBD2	TRBJ2-4	few	CASSLDAGVGDIQYF	TGCGCCAGCAGCTTGGATGCGGGGGTGGGTGACATTCAGTACTTC
TRBV6-5	.	TRBJ1-3	.	CASSYLPLSGNTIYF	TGTGCCAGCAGTTACCTCCCTCTCTCTGGAAACACCATATATTTT
TRBV7-2	.	TRBJ1-5	few	CASSSGTTGPQHF	TGTGCCAGCAGCTCAGGGACCACTGGGCCCCAGCATTTT
TRBV7-2	.	TRBJ1-5	.	CASSLEGRGGQPQHF	TGTGCCAGCAGCTTAGAGGGGAGGGGGGGGCAGCCCCAGCATTTT
TRBV11-2	TRBD2	TRBJ2-7	.	CASSHSGSRSYEQYF	TGTGCCAGCAGCCACAGCGGGAGCCGCTCCTACGAGCAGTACTTC
TRBV19	.	TRBJ2-4	few	CASSIAPAGGKNIQYF	TGTGCCAGTAGTATAGCCCCAGCCGGAGGCAAAAACATTCAGTACTTC
TRBV5-5	TRBD1	TRBJ1-4	.	CASDGGQGGEKLFF	TGTGCCAGCGACGGGGGACAGGGCGGCGAAAAACTGTTTTTT
TRBV2	TRBD1	TRBJ2-2	.	CASRNGDRGFNGGELFF	TGTGCCAGCAGGAACGGGGACAGGGGATTTAATGGCGGGGAGCTGTTTTTT
TRBV27	TRBD2	TRBJ2-3	once	CASSYGLAADTQYF	TGTGCCAGCAGTTACGGACTAGCGGCAGATACGCAGTATTTT
TRBV7-2	.	TRBJ1-2	.	CASSPEGSYGYTF	TGTGCCAGCAGCCCAGAAGGGTCATATGGCTACACCTTC
TRBV5-1	.	TRBJ1-1	.	CASTRGDSTEAFF	TGCGCCAGCACCCGGGGGGATAGCACTGAAGCTTTCTTT
TRBV7-2	.	TRBJ2-1	.	CASSPEGSRSYNEQFF	TGTGCCAGCAGCCCAGAGGGCTCTCGGTCGTACAATGAGCAGTTCTTC
TRBV7-9	.	TRBJ1-2	once	CASSLDGIRGYTF	TGTGCCAGCAGCTTAGATGGGATTCGGGGCTACACCTTC
TRBV5-5	.	TRBJ2-2	.	CASSLGQRNTGELFF	TGTGCCAGCAGCCTCGGACAGAGGAACACCGGGGAGCTGTTTTTT